A single sample gave rise to the 8 T cell receptor beta chains below, sequenced in a study of regulatory T cells in long-lasting Graves disease. TCR beta libraries were built with iRepertoire HTBI primers and Arm-PCR of CDR3 regions. Using its own MiXCR run on the multiplex PCR reads, TCRdb lists one record per CDR3 protein. This sample has about 470,000 distinct CDR3 sequences, with about a fifth found just once. Time point noted: persistent/refractory GD, antithyroid drugs over 5 years with positive TRAb. From PBMCs, RNA was extracted and then used to make the TCR library. The specimen comprised peripheral blood mononuclear cells (PBMCs), sampled when the disease was refractory, from a patient treated with antithyroid drugs. These receptors all stem from a female donor with Graves disease.

The gene calls are TRBV13 and TRBJ1-1; no clear D. V was clipped by 8 bases and J by 3 bases, with 10 bases between them. The CDR3 runs to 12 residues. Germline V CDR1 and CDR2: PRHDT, FYEKMQ (reference sequence). The CDR3 loop is CASLRRYTEAFF. CDR3 DNA: TGTGCCAGCCTGAGGAGGTACACTGAAGCTTTCTTT.

This clonotype was observed many times. The chain carries TRBV20-1 and TRBJ1-5, with D possibly being TRBD1 (5 bases). The CDR3 spans 14 residues. Trimming cost V 3 bases and J 1 base, with 10 bases left between them. Germline values: CDR1 DFQATT, CDR2 SNEGSKA (reference sequence). CDR3 region: CSARRGESNQPQHF. DNA for the CDR3: TGCAGTGCTAGGAGGGGAGAAAGCAATCAGCCCCAGCATTTT.

This clonotype was found many times. The CDR3 reads CASSPRTGKADSPLHF. For the CDR3, the DNA is TGTGCCAGCAGTCCTCGGACAGGGAAGGCGGATTCACCCCTCCACTTT. The chain combines TRBV28 with TRBJ1-6, with 8 bases matching TRBD1. Germline trimming cut 5 bases from V and 8 bases from J; bases unmatched to any gene: 11. The CDR3 has 16 amino acids. CDR1 is MDHEN and CDR2 is SYDVKM in the germline V gene.

This clonotype was picked up a small number of times. The chain combines TRBV2 with TRBJ2-1, with 8 bases that match TRBD1. CDR3 length: 13 amino acids. The germline gives CDR1 SNHLY, CDR2 FYNNEI. V shed 4 bases, J shed 8 bases, and the junction held 4 bases outside the gene matches. The CDR3: CASSGQGIDEQFF. The CDR3 DNA reads as TGTGCCAGCAGTGGACAGGGGATCGATGAGCAGTTCTTC.

The genes are TRBV19 and TRBJ1-1; a weak D match, TRBD1 (5 bases). V shed 4 bases and J shed 1 base, with 16 bases lying between them. CDR3 length: 16 amino acids. Germline V CDR1 and CDR2: LNHDA, SQIVND (reference sequence). Here the CDR3 DNA reads TGTGCCAGTAGTACCTACGTCGGGACGGCGAACACTGAAGCTTTCTTT. Its protein is CASSTYVGTANTEAFF.

This CDR3 reads CASSIDSMSFEAFF. The CDR3 nucleotides read TGTGCCAGTAGTATAGATTCAATGTCTTTTGAAGCTTTCTTT. The chain carries TRBV19 and TRBJ1-1; D gene ambiguous. The germline V gene encodes CDR1 LNHDA and CDR2 SQIVND (reference sequence). Deletions cut 0 bases from V and 7 bases from J, with 12 bases between. There are 14 residues in the CDR3.

This clonotype was observed at least ten times. V is TRBV7-9 and J is TRBJ1-1; 11 nucleotides match TRBD1. The CDR3 is 15 residues long. The V and J ends lost 0 bases and 4 bases, in that order; junction bases with no gene match: 1. Germline CDR1 SEHNR, CDR2 FQNEAQ (reference sequence). The CDR3 DNA sequence: TGTGCCAGCAGCTTAGCCGGGACAGGGGGCACTGAAGCTTTCTTT. It translates to CASSLAGTGGTEAFF.

The V gene is TRBV29-1, the J gene TRBJ2-7; possible D gene TRBD1, 6 bases. The germline V gene has CDR1 SQVTM and CDR2 ANQGSEA. The CDR3 extends over 11 amino acids. Trimming left V 7 bases short and J 3 bases short, with 10 bases between. The CDR3 nucleotides read TGCAGCGCCGAGGACAGCTACGAGCAGTACTTC. Encoded protein: CSAEDSYEQYF.